This T cell receptor beta chain is drawn from a study of blood T cell repertoires in COVID-19. The wider study: Samples representing acute and convalescent COVID-19 were sourced from the United States, Italy and Spain. T cells, B-cell-depleted T cells, or PBMCs provided the cDNA or gDNA that served as material.

The V end lost 1 base, the J end lost 3 bases, and 7 bases lay between the germline ends. This CDR3 has 14 amino acids. Per germline, CDR1 SGHTA and CDR2 FQGNSA. Per the study methods: Estimates of nucleated cell counts were drawn from the amplification of reference gene primers. Repertoires were generated with immunoSEQ multiplex PCR, while TCRdb's copy carries only in-frame clones and drops some. The DNA gave D and trimming, while V, J and clone size come from that table. The sample lists fewer than 200,000 clones; more than 65% were seen once. This chain uses TRBV7-2 with TRBJ2-4; D is unclear. The material sequenced was peripheral blood. The TCR was taken from an older man with active or convalescent COVID-19. The CDR3 nucleotides are TGTGCCAGCAGCTTAGTAGGCGGCAAAAACATTCAGTACTTC. This gives the protein CASSLVGGKNIQYF.